This TCR beta chain was obtained from a study of radiotherapy plus CTLA-4 blockade in lung cancer. About the research overall: Patients showed objective responses in about 20% of cases and disease control in less than 35%.

This CDR3 spans 15 amino acids. CDR1 and CDR2 (germline): LNHDA, SQIVND (reference sequence). The V segment lost 6 bases and the J segment 8 bases; nucleotides outside the gene matches: 13. Whole-study results and caveats: Reports state that early shifts in blood T cell clones, with interferon-beta, best predicted response. Once radiotherapy plus ipilimumab had been given, TCR clones derived from tumor expanded in blood.

This clone has a single count. As yet, its antigen is unknown. It was focal radiation plus CTLA-4 blockade with ipilimumab that patients with chemo-refractory metastatic non-small-cell lung cancer received. Sequenced by immunoSEQ multiplex PCR; TCRdb stores in-frame clones only, minus some. This table holds 100,000 or so clones, about four fifths found once. The sequence derives from a human donor with non-small cell lung cancer that progressed on radiotherapy plus ipilimumab. Sample: peripheral blood, taken from a patient treated with radiotherapy plus ipilimumab. The rearrangement joins TRBV19 to TRBJ1-2; 9 bases are a match to TRBD1. CDR3 bases: TGTGCCAGTAGCCGTACACAGGGGGCGAGTTACGGCTACACCTTC. Protein sequence: CASSRTQGASYGYTF. The full variable domain, with the rest looked up from reference TRBV19 and TRBJ1-2, is DGGITQSPKYLFRKEGQNVTLSCEQNLNHDAMYWYRQDPGQGLRLIYYSQIVNDFQKGDIAEGYSVSREKKESFPLTVTSAQKNPTAFYLCASSRTQGASYGYTFGSGTRLTVV.